This T cell receptor beta chain was retrieved from a study of CD8+ T cells in alopecia areata. Study results and limitations: Scalp lesions, especially in alopecia totalis/universalis, had higher clonality than normal scalp. Sequencing of scalp tissue also captures the resident alphabeta T cells of normal skin.

Peripheral blood samples and lesional scalp punch biopsies were obtained from alopecia areata patients. CD4+ and CD8+ T cells were sorted from PBMCs. The V gene lost 6 bases and the J gene lost 0 bases, with 9 bases spanning the gap. Germline V gene data show CDR1 as SNHLY and CDR2 as FYNNEI. The CDR3 extends over 15 amino acids. Worth noting for this clone: The antigen is not known.

TCR sequencing used cDNA made by reverse transcription of extracted RNA. Clones were sequenced by immunoSEQ multiplex PCR, and TCRdb holds only the in-frame ones, with some missing. This table holds about 97,000 clones, around 38% found once. This sequence joins TRBV2 and TRBJ2-6; weak D call: TRBD2 (5 bases). The material sequenced was CD4+ T cells sorted from blood. The sequence was collected from a human donor with alopecia areata. CDR3 in amino acids: CASSKGLSGANVLTF. The CDR3, as DNA: TGTGCCAGCAGCAAAGGACTCTCTGGGGCCAACGTCCTGACTTTC.